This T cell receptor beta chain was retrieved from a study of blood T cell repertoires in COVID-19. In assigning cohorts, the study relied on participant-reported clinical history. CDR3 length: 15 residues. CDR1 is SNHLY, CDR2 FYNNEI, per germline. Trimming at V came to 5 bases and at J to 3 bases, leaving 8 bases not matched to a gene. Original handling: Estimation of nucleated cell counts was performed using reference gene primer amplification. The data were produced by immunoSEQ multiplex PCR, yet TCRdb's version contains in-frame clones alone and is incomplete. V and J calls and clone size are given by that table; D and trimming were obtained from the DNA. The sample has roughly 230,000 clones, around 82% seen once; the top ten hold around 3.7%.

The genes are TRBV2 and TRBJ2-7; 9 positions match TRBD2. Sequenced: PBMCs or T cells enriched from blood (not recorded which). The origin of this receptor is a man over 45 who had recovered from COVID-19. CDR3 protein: CASSFPAGGHYEQYF. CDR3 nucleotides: TGTGCCAGCAGTTTCCCAGCGGGGGGCCACTACGAGCAGTACTTC.